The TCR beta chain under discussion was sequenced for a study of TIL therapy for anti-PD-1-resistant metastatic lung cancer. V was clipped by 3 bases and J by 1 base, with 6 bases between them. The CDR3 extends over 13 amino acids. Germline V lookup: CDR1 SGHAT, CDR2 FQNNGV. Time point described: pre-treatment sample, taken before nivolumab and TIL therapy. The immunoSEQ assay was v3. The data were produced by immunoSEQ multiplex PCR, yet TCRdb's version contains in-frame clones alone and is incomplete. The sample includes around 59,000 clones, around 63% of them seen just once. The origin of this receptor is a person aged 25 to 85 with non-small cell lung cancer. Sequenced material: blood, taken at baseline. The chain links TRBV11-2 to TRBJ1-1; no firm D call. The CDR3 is CASSFGRNTEAFF. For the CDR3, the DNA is TGTGCCAGCAGCTTCGGTAGGAACACTGAAGCTTTCTTT.